This T cell receptor (beta chain) comes out of a study of T cells after yellow fever vaccination. Across the whole study: Fractions low in cell number were prepared with SMART-Seq v4 Ultra Low Input.

The table lists this clonotype with a few counts. Antigen specificity is unknown. With 7 bases removed from V and 4 bases from J, the gap between germline ends came to 16 bases. This CDR3 region has 13 residues. The V gene's germline CDR1 is SQVTM and CDR2 ANQGSEA. Template switching with 5'RACE generated the TCR cDNA and added a universal primer site and UMIs. TCRdb re-derived calls from the 5' RACE reads in MiXCR, one entry per CDR3 protein. The table includes 200,000 to 250,000 distinct CDR3 sequences, approximately 3.2% detected once. Notes on the study in general: Reappearing after the booster were most of the clones from primary vaccination (around 96% CD4, 70% to 90% CD8). In FACS-sorted repertoires, abundant clonotypes from the bulk population could appear as contaminants.

The sequence came from a man younger than 35 who received the YFV17D yellow fever vaccine. The sequencing used CD4+ T cells sorted from PBMCs, collected 10 days after the yellow fever booster vaccination. V gene TRBV29-1 combines with J gene TRBJ1-1; D not certain. The CDR3 is CSAKRAAGTEAFF. DNA of the CDR3: TGCAGCGCCAAGCGGGCGGCGGGCACTGAAGCTTTCTTT.